These T cell receptor beta chains were read from a single sample in a study of T-cell reconstitution after alpha-beta-depleted transplantation in children. TCRdb independently ran MiXCR on the PCR reads; one entry per CDR3 protein. The sample holds about 72,000 distinct CDR3 sequences, about 6.7% seen once. The starting material was PBMCs from the stem cell graft donor, obtained from the stem cell graft. These TCRs come from a human donor who donated a stem cell graft to a child with acute lymphoblastic leukemia. Each CDR3 is given with its conserved first and last residue. A D gene is named only where the DNA matches it firmly. Size values are once, few and many counts, or a class for expanded clones, and some rows have none.

TRBV6-2/TRBV6-3	NA	many	TRBJ1-4	TGTGCCAGCAGCCGGGCCGGCGGGGGAGAAAAACTGTTTTTT	CASSRAGGGEKLFF
TRBV4-2	NA	many	TRBJ2-6	TGTGCCAGCAGCCAAGGCGGGCACTCTGGGGCCAACGTCCTGACTTTC	CASSQGGHSGANVLTF
TRBV5-1	NA	many	TRBJ2-1	TGCGCCAGCAGCTCGGGACTCCTCAATGAGCAGTTCTTC	CASSSGLLNEQFF
TRBV5-4	TRBD1	many	TRBJ2-7	TGTGCCAGCAGCTTGGCCTCAGGGGGCGGCTACGAGCAGTACTTC	CASSLASGGGYEQYF
TRBV6-5	TRBD2	many	TRBJ2-3	TGTGCCAGCAGTCCTGGACTAGCGGGGGCAGATACGCAGTATTTT	CASSPGLAGADTQYF
TRBV6-5	NA	many	TRBJ2-3	TGTGCCAGCAATTTCGGTGGCGGTAGCACAGATACGCAGTATTTT	CASNFGGGSTDTQYF
TRBV18	NA	many	TRBJ2-3	TGTGCCAGCTCACCATCCGGGACCCCGGCGGAGGAGTATTTT	CASSPSGTPAEEYF
TRBV28	NA	NA	TRBJ1-4	TGTGCCAGCAGCCGACCAGGGGCAACTAATGAAAAACTGTTTTTT	CASSRPGATNEKLFF
TRBV4-3	TRBD2	NA	TRBJ2-3	TGCGCCAGCAGCCTGGGGACTAGCGGAGCTAAAGATACGCAGTATTTT	CASSLGTSGAKDTQYF
TRBV7-9	NA	many	TRBJ1-1	TGTGCCAGCGGTAAAGAGGGGCGCCAAGCTTTCTTT	CASGKEGRQAFF
TRBV29-1	TRBD1	NA	TRBJ1-2	TGCAGCGTCGCGACAGGGGGCTATGGCTACACCTTC	CSVATGGYGYTF
TRBV18	NA	many	TRBJ2-1	TGTGCCAGCTCACCGTTCCGGGACAATGAGCAGTTCTTC	CASSPFRDNEQFF
TRBV12-3/TRBV12-4	TRBD1	few	TRBJ2-7	TGTGCCAGCAGTACAGGGACAGAAGGCGAGCAGTACTTC	CASSTGTEGEQYF
TRBV6-5	NA	many	TRBJ1-1	TGTGCCACCAAGGACAGCGAGAACACTGAAGCTTTCTTT	CATKDSENTEAFF
TRBV5-5	TRBD1	many	TRBJ2-3	TGTGCCAGCAGTTTACAGGGGACAGATACGCAGTATTTT	CASSLQGTDTQYF
TRBV7-2	NA	few	TRBJ2-5	TGTGCCAGCAGCTTAAACCAAGTCCCCGAGACCCAGTACTTC	CASSLNQVPETQYF
TRBV7-9	NA	many	TRBJ1-2	TGTGCCAGCAGCCCATGGGGTCCGGGACAAGGATATGGCTACACCTTC	CASSPWGPGQGYGYTF
TRBV3-1	TRBD2	few	TRBJ2-2	TGTGCCAGCAGCCATTTGGCTAGCGGGAGTCCCGGGGAGCTGTTTTTT	CASSHLASGSPGELFF
TRBV5-1	NA	many	TRBJ1-6	TGCGCCAGCAGCTTGGAAGGGGGGGATAATTCACCCCTCCACTTT	CASSLEGGDNSPLHF
TRBV5-1	NA	many	TRBJ2-1	TGCGCCAGCAGCACCTACGGTGAAGAGCAGTTCTTC	CASSTYGEEQFF
TRBV10-3	NA	many	TRBJ1-2	TGTGCCATCAGTGAGGGGGGGTACGGCTACACCTTC	CAISEGGYGYTF
TRBV28	NA	NA	TRBJ2-2	TGTGCCAGCAGTTTATTGGCCGAAGTAACCGGGGAGCTGTTTTTT	CASSLLAEVTGELFF
TRBV2	NA	many	TRBJ2-1	TGTGCCAGCAGTGAATATGAGCAGTTCTTC	CASSEYEQFF
TRBV5-6	NA	many	TRBJ2-1	TGTGCCAGCAGCTTGACGGGCTACAATGAGCAGTTCTTC	CASSLTGYNEQFF